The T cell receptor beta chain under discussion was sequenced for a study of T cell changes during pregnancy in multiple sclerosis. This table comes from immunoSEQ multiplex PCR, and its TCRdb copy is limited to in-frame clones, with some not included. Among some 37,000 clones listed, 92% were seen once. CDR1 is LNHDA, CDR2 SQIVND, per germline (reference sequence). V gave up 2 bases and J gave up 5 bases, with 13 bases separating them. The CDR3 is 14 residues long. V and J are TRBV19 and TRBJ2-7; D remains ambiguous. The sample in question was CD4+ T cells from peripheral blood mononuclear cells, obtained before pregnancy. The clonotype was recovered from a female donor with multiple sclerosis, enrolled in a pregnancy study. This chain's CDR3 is CASSISARTHEQYF. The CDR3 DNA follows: TGTGCCAGTAGTATATCTGCCAGAACCCACGAGCAGTACTTC. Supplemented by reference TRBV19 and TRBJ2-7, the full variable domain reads DGGITQSPKYLFRKEGQNVTLSCEQNLNHDAMYWYRQDPGQGLRLIYYSQIVNDFQKGDIAEGYSVSREKKESFPLTVTSAQKNPTAFYLCASSISARTHEQYFGPGTRLTVT.